This T cell receptor (beta chain) was recorded in a study of cytomegalovirus exposure and HLA in healthy donors. Regarding the study as a whole: Researchers catalogued under 200 TCR beta chains as cytomegalovirus-associated. Specificity for CMV antigens was confirmed in vitro for three of the CMV-associated chains. Many donors shared some public TCRs, even though most TCR sequences were rare.

Points on this clone: Its specificity is not known.

Produced via immunoSEQ multiplex PCR; TCRdb's table is partial and in-frame only. The sample shows approximately 100,000 clones, about 88% of them seen only once. Germline assignment: CDR1 ENHRY and CDR2 SYGVKD. The CDR3 has 12 amino acids. The germline V and J ends were trimmed by 7 bases and 11 bases, with 17 bases remaining between them. Separation from the roughly 690-subject first cohort characterized the roughly 120-subject validation cohort, to which the donors belonged. This TCR was sampled from a woman aged 18-29 years in good health and CMV-seropositive. The specimen was PBMCs. V and J are TRBV10-3 and TRBJ1-2; perhaps TRBD1 as D (5 bases). The CDR3 spells CAITREKHTYTF. The CDR3 DNA is TGTGCCATCACCAGGGAAAAGCACACATACACCTTC.